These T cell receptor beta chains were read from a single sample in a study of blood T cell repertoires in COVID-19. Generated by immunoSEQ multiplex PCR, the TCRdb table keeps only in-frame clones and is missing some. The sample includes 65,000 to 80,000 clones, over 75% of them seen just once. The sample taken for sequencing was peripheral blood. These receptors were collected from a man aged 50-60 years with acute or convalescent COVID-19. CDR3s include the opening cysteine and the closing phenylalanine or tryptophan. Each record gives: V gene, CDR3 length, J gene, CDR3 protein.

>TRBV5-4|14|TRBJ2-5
CASSLVGSAKTQYF
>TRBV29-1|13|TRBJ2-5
CSVMTGLEETQYF
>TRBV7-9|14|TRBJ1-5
CASSQEGFPQPQHF
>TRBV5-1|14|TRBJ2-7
CASTLGSGTMEQYF
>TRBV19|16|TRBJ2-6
CASSNVRNSGANVLTF
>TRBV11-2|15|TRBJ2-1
CASSSTGQTYNEQFF
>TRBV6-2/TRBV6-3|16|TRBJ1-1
CASSLTQGTMNTEAFF
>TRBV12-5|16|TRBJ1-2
CASGWLTGETNYGYTF
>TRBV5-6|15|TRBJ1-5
CASSSLRYSNQPQHF
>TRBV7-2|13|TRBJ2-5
CASANSRGETQYF
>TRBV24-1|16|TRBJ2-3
CATSDHGGLGTDTQYF
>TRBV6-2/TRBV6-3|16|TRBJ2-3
CASSRTSGRGTDTQYF
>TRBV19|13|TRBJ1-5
CASSIARDQPQHF
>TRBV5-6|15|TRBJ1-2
CASSLAQGQASGYTF
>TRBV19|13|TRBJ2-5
CASSISVEETQYF
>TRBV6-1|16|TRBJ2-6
CASSESLASGANVLTF
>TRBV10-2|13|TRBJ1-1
CASSGREFTEAFF
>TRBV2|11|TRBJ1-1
CASREGTEAFF
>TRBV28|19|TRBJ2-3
CASSLGGTSGSLRTDTQYF
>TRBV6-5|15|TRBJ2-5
CASSYSPGLQETQYF
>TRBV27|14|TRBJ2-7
CASKKGQTNYEQYF
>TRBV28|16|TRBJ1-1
CASSFRLGAPNTEAFF
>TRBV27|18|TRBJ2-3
CASMRVAGGRGHTDTQYF
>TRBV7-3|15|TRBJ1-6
CASSLFRDSNSPLHF
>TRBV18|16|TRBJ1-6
CASSPEGSSYNSPLHF
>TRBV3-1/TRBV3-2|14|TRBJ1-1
CASRRGQGGTEAFF
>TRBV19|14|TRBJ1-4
CASSTSRASEKLFF
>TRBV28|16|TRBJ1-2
CASSLWRGGQSYGYTF
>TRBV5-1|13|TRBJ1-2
CASSLSENYGYTF
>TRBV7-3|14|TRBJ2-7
CASSLDRVGYEQYF
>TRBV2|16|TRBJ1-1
CASSEALMTGNTEAFF
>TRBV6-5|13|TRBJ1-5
CASSSTPDQPQHF
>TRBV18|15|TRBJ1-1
CASSPAGYGGTEAFF
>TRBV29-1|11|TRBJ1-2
CSVGTQRGYTF
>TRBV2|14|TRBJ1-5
CASTADSSNQPQHF
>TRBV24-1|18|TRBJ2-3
CATSDSRLAGGPADTQYF
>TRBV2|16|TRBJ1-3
CASSEAGARTGNTIYF
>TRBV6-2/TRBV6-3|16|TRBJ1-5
CASSYPRTQGYQPQHF
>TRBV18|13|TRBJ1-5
CASSPTGTQPQHF
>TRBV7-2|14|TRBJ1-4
CASSFNGGNEKLFF
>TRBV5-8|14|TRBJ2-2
CASSLLRNTGELFF
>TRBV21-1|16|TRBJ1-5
CASSPWGTGGHQPQHF
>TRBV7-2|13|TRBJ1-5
CASSPLVGQPQHF
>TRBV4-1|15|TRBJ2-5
CASSQDDSGKVTQYF
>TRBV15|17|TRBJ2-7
CATSFRPPETGGGEQYF
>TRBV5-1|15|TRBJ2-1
CARSLGASGGVQQFF
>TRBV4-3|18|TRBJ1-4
CASSQGSTGDLWREKLFF
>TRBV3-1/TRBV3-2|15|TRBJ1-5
CASSQGGGYGQPQHF
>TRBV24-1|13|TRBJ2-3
CATGTGGADTQYF
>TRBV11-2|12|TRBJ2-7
CASGLAGIEQYF
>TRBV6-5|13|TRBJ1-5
CASSSNSNQPQHF
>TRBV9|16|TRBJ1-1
CASSVGYGQVNTEAFF
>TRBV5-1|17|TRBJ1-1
CASSPNPGQRLNTEAFF
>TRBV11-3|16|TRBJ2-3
CASSTGGAVNTDTQYF
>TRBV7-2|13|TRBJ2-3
CASSLRGADTQYF
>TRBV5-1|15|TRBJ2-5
CASSLGTSGQETQYF
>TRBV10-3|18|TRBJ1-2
CAISEGEAGGPSRYGYTF
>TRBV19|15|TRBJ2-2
CASSISGQRNGELFF
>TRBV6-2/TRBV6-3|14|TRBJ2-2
CASSYRQGAGELFF
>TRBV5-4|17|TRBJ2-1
CASSRTPNGGSSNEQFF